The 17 T cell receptor beta chains below were found in one sample sequenced in a study of T cells in women clearing cervical HPV infection. The repertoire was sequenced with immunoSEQ multiplex PCR; TCRdb's copy has only in-frame clones and lacks some. This listing includes 30,000 to 45,000 clones. The sample consisted of blood buffy coat. The receptor source for this set is a woman between 18 and 75 years old with a cervical HPV16 infection that either progressed to CIN3+ or cleared (not recorded which).

A word on this clone: Read coverage stops 3 residues before the CDR3 terminus; the germline J gene supplies the remainder. The chain couples TRBV18 to TRBJ2-5, with TRBD1 matching over 7 bases. There are 16 residues in the CDR3. Germline CDR1 is KGHSH and CDR2 is LQKENI. The trim removed 2 bases at V and 5 bases at J, leaving 11 bases unmatched. CDR3 sequence: CASSPIQGVLVETQYF. The covered CDR3 bases are TGTGCCAGCTCACCAATCCAGGGGGTTTTGGTGGAGACC.

Turning to this clone: The read finishes 3 residues shy of the CDR3 end, and the germline J gene is used to complete it. This rearrangement joins TRBV2 to TRBJ1-2; 10 positions match TRBD1. J lost 4 bases, V lost 4 bases, and 3 bases had no gene match. The germline gives CDR1 SNHLY, CDR2 FYNNEI. This CDR3 spans 14 amino acids. The CDR3 is CASSGQGAIYGYTF. The covered CDR3 bases are TGTGCCAGCAGTGGACAGGGGGCGATCTATGGC.

Concerning this clone: The read terminates 3 residues before the CDR3 end, so the remaining end is supplied by the germline J gene. V is TRBV20-1 and J is TRBJ2-7; D remains ambiguous. From germline, CDR1 is DFQATT and CDR2 SNEGSKA (reference sequence). This CDR3 has 11 residues. Between the trimmed V and J ends, which lost 3 bases and 5 bases, there was a span of 8 bases. CDR3 amino acids: CSASSSDEQYF. The covered CDR3 bases are TGCAGTGCTAGTTCGTCGGACGAG.

About this clone: The read finishes 3 residues shy of the CDR3 end, and the germline J gene is used to complete it. The V call is TRBV5-5, the J call TRBJ1-6; D unresolved. This CDR3 comprises 13 residues. Germline CDR1 SGHKS, CDR2 YYEKEE (reference sequence). The sequenced CDR3 bases are TGTGCCAGCAGCTTGGAGGTGATAGCCTCC. Encoded protein: CASSLEVIAS. Given in full, the CDR3 is CASSLEVIASLHF.

A note on this clone: Read coverage stops 3 residues before the CDR3 terminus; the germline J gene supplies the remainder. The chain links TRBV5-1 to TRBJ2-1, with 13 bases fitting TRBD2. With 4 bases clipped from V and 4 bases from J, the junction kept 5 bases outside the gene matches. Germline V gene lookup returns CDR1 SGHRS and CDR2 YFSETQ. The CDR3 extends over 16 amino acids. Incomplete CDR3 DNA: TGCGCCAGCAGCCATGGGACTAGCGGGGAATACAATGAG. It yields the protein CASSHGTSGEYNE. The whole CDR3 region reads CASSHGTSGEYNEQFF. The entire variable domain, with the rest obtained from reference TRBV5-1 and TRBJ2-1, is as follows: KAGVTQTPRYLIKTRGQQVTLSCSPISGHRSVSWYQQTPGQGLQFLFEYFSETQRNKGNFPGRFSGRQFSNSRSEMNVSTLELGDSALYLCASSHGTSGEYNEQFFGPGTRLTVL.

To note about this clone: The read terminates 3 residues before the CDR3 end, so the remaining end is supplied by the germline J gene. V is TRBV2 and J is TRBJ2-7; D uncertain. V lost 8 bases to trimming and J lost 3 bases, with 11 bases between them. The germline V gene has CDR1 SNHLY and CDR2 FYNNEI. The CDR3 is made up of 12 amino acids. Here the CDR3 reads CASSVGLYEQYF. CDR3 bases read: TGTGCCAGCTCGGTAGGGCTCTACGAG.

A word on this clone: The CDR3 end falls 3 residues outside the read, so it is completed with the germline J gene. The chain joins TRBV5-4 to TRBJ2-5; D remains unclear. Trimming shortened V by 1 base and J by 5 bases, and 6 bases separated the two germline ends. There are 12 residues in the CDR3. CDR1 is SGHNT and CDR2 is YYREEE in the germline V gene (reference sequence). Here the CDR3 reads CASSLKGETQYF. The covered CDR3 bases are TGTGCCAGCAGCTTGAAGGGTGAGACC.

Comments on this clone: With the read ending 3 residues before the CDR3 end, the germline J gene is used to fill in that end. The genes are TRBV7-4 and TRBJ1-3, with D perhaps matching TRBD1 (6 bases). V shed 5 bases and J shed 3 bases, with 20 bases lying between them. Germline V gives CDR1 SGHVT, CDR2 SQSDAQ. The CDR3 length is 17 residues. CDR3 DNA (partial): TGTGCCAGCAGCCCCCGGGGGGCCGAAGTTGTTGGAAACACC. This codes for CASSPRGAEVVGNT. The full CDR3 protein reads CASSPRGAEVVGNTIYF. Filled out from reference TRBV7-4 and TRBJ1-3, the complete variable domain reads GAGVSQSPRYKVAKRGRDVALRCDSISGHVTLYWYRQTLGQGSEVLTYSQSDAQRDKSGRPSGRFSAERPERSVSTLKIQRTEQGDSAVYLCASSPRGAEVVGNTIYFGEGSWLTVV.

In regard to this clone: One end of the junction varies from germline; a read error may be responsible. Read coverage stops 3 residues before the CDR3 terminus; the germline J gene supplies the remainder. V and J are TRBV5-1 and TRBJ2-6, with 11 bases matching TRBD2. The CDR3 consists of 17 residues. Germline V gene lookup returns CDR1 SGHRS and CDR2 YFSETQ. The CDR3 reads CASSPGTSGSGADVLTF. The CDR3 DNA, read in part, is TGCGCCAGCAGCCCGGGGACTAGCGGCTCTGGGGCCGACGTC.

In the case of this clone: The read gets to within 3 residues of the CDR3 end, and the germline J gene fills in the rest. The chain recombines TRBV3-1 (or the pseudogene TRBV3-2) with TRBJ2-1; weak D call: TRBD2 (5 bases). Trimming removed 1 base from V and 7 bases from J, with 11 bases in between. This CDR3 has 14 residues. Germline CDR1 and CDR2: LGHDT and YNNKEL (reference sequence). CDR3 DNA, as far as it was read: TGTGCCAGCAGCCAAGTGTCACGGGGAAATGAG. Protein sequence: CASSQVSRGNE. The whole CDR3 sequence reads CASSQVSRGNEQFF.

Concerning this clone itself: The CDR3 end lies 3 residues beyond the end of the read and is filled in from the germline J gene. The chain is built from TRBV28 and TRBJ2-3; 9 nucleotides match TRBD1. Germline V gene data show CDR1 as MDHEN and CDR2 as SYDVKM. V lost 3 bases and J lost 5; bases outside the gene matches: 12. The CDR3 totals 17 residues. CDR3 protein: CASSLDSGTGYGDTQYF. The CDR3 bases that were read are TGTGCCAGCAGTTTGGATTCCGGGACAGGGTACGGAGATACG.

In regard to this clone: The sequenced fragment ends 3 residues before the CDR3 boundary, so the rest is inferred from the germline J gene. This chain joins TRBV6-1 and TRBJ2-5, with 9 bases fitting TRBD1. The CDR3 totals 15 residues. Germline CDR1 reads MNHNS; CDR2 reads SASEGT. V shed 1 base, J shed 4 bases, and the junction held 4 bases outside the gene matches. The CDR3 here is CASSEGTGEVETQYF. The CDR3 bases that were read are TGTGCCAGCAGTGAAGGGACAGGGGAGGTAGAGACC.

About this clone: Sequencing ends 3 residues short of the CDR3 end; the germline J gene provides the rest. The chain recombines TRBV5-4 with TRBJ2-3, with TRBD1 as a possible D gene (6 bases). V lost 0 bases and J lost 3, with 8 bases in between. Germline V gives CDR1 SGHNT, CDR2 YYREEE (reference sequence). This CDR3 is built from 14 residues. The CDR3 spells CASSLGTVTDTQYF. Partial CDR3 DNA: TGTGCCAGCAGCTTGGGGACAGTTACAGATACG. Using reference TRBV5-4 and TRBJ2-3 for the parts outside the CDR3, the full variable domain is ETGVTQSPTHLIKTRGQQVTLRCSSQSGHNTVSWYQQALGQGPQFIFQYYREEENGRGNFPPRFSGLQFPNYSSELNVNALELDDSALYLCASSLGTVTDTQYFGPGTRLTVL.

Remarks on this clone: The read ends 3 residues shy of where the CDR3 ends; the end is completed using the germline J gene. This chain joins TRBV2 and TRBJ1-6, with unresolved D. V was shortened by 3 bases and J by 10 bases, with 4 bases between the two germline ends. The V gene's germline CDR1 is SNHLY and CDR2 FYNNEI. This CDR3 contains 11 residues. The CDR3 bases that were read are TGTGCCAGCAGTGATCGGTCACCC. Protein product: CASSDRSP. The full-length CDR3 reads as CASSDRSPLHF.

About this clone: The sequence runs out 3 residues before the end of the CDR3; the remainder is reconstructed from the germline J gene. The chain uses TRBV12-3 or TRBV12-4 and TRBJ2-7; 9 bases map to TRBD2. The CDR3 consists of 17 residues. J gave up 0 bases and V 1 base, and 7 bases lay outside the gene matches. The CDR3 bases that were read are TGTGCCAGCAGTTTAGTGCTAGCGGGGCCGTTCTCCTACGAG. Amino acids: CASSLVLAGPFSYE. The complete CDR3 sequence is CASSLVLAGPFSYEQYF.

Concerning this clone: The CDR3 end is not reached by the read, which stops 3 residues before it; the germline J gene fills it in. The chain carries TRBV6-1 and TRBJ1-2; D is perhaps TRBD1 (5 bases). The CDR3 is 16 amino acids. The germline CDR1 and CDR2 sequences are MNHNS and SASEGT. V was pared by 4 bases and J by 5 bases, with 20 bases between. CDR3 amino acids: CASSGDLGLHGYGYTF. The part of the CDR3 DNA that was read is TGTGCCAGCAGTGGCGATTTGGGGCTTCATGGGTATGGC.

As concerns this clone: The read stops 3 residues short of the end of the CDR3; the missing end is completed from the germline J gene. The V and J genes are TRBV6-2 or TRBV6-3 and TRBJ2-1; tentatively, D is TRBD1 (6 bases). This CDR3 comprises 15 residues. Trimming pared 5 bases from V and 1 base from J, leaving 12 bases between. Germline V gene data show CDR1 as MNHEY and CDR2 as SVGEGT. The CDR3 sequence: CASSQLRGSYNEQFF. CDR3 bases read: TGTGCCAGCAGTCAACTCAGGGGTTCCTACAATGAG.